These 20 T cell receptor beta chains were sequenced from one sample in a study of cytomegalovirus exposure and HLA in healthy donors. PCR used 60 Vbeta primers and 13 Jbeta primers. Profiled with immunoSEQ multiplex PCR; TCRdb holds only in-frame clones, not every one. The table records under 200,000 clones, roughly 77% of them present only once. Source material: PBMCs. These receptors all come from a woman younger than 35 in good health and CMV-seronegative.

The chain joins TRBV28 to TRBJ1-2; D is unresolved. CDR1 and CDR2 from the germline V gene are MDHEN and SYDVKM. Trimming cost V 6 bases and J 8 bases, with 13 bases left between them. CDR3 length: 12 residues. The chain's CDR3 is CASSSFHIGYTF. The DNA for the CDR3 is TGTGCCAGCAGCTCATTTCACATAGGCTACACCTTC.

The gene calls are TRBV6-1 and TRBJ2-7; a weak D match, TRBD1 (6 bases). Trimming removed 4 bases at V and 3 bases at J, with 19 bases between. The CDR3 has 16 amino acids. The germline V gene has CDR1 MNHNS and CDR2 SASEGT. The CDR3, as DNA: TGTGCCAGCAGTGCCGGTAGGGGCAGAGGGGGCTACGAGCAGTACTTC. Residues: CASSAGRGRGGYEQYF.

This chain links TRBV4-1 with TRBJ1-2, with a weak D call TRBD1 (5 bases). CDR1 MGHRA and CDR2 YSYEKL come from the germline V gene. CDR3 length: 14 amino acids. Trimming pared 1 base from V and 3 bases from J, leaving 9 bases between. DNA of the CDR3: TGCGCCAGCAGCCAAGCCCGGGGGGACTATGGCTACACCTTC. This gives the protein CASSQARGDYGYTF.

This clone was counted a single time. This chain links TRBV15 with TRBJ2-1; 7 nucleotides agree with TRBD2. Trimming at V came to 0 bases and at J to 0 bases, leaving 8 bases not matched to a gene. From germline, CDR1 is LNHNV and CDR2 YYDKDF (reference sequence). The CDR3 is 18 amino acids. The CDR3 protein is CATSRETLAESSYNEQFF. The DNA for the CDR3 is TGTGCCACCAGCAGAGAAACCCTAGCGGAAAGCTCCTACAATGAGCAGTTCTTC.

A remark on this clone: A read error may account for a junction end that differs from germline. V is TRBV6-1 and J is TRBJ2-7; the match to TRBD1 covers 10 bases. The CDR3 spans 15 residues. CDR1 is MNHNS, CDR2 SASEGT, per germline. The CDR3 reads CVSSTFRDRGPEQYF. The CDR3 DNA reads as TGTGTCAGCAGCACATTCCGGGACAGGGGCCCCGAGCAGTACTTC.

The chain has TRBV4-2 and TRBJ2-7; 9 nucleotides agree with TRBD1. J was trimmed by 5 bases and V by 5 bases; bases with no gene match: 13. This CDR3 contains 16 residues. CDR1 LGHNA and CDR2 YNFKEQ come from the germline V gene. The CDR3, as DNA: TGTGCCAGCAGCTATCAAAGCGGGACAGGGTTTGACGAGCAGTACTTC. The encoded protein is CASSYQSGTGFDEQYF.

This clone was picked up a small number of times. V gene TRBV6-1 combines with J gene TRBJ2-3, with 8 bases aligning to TRBD2. The germline V gene has CDR1 MNHNS and CDR2 SASEGT. The CDR3 has 14 residues. J was trimmed by 0 bases and V by 8 bases; bases with no gene match: 4. The CDR3: CASLSGGSTDTQYF. The CDR3, as DNA: TGTGCCAGCTTGAGCGGGGGTAGCACAGATACGCAGTATTTT.

This clone was counted between two and nine times. V usage is TRBV5-1 and J usage is TRBJ1-1; 9 nucleotides match TRBD1. CDR3 length: 14 amino acids. Trimming at V came to 2 bases and at J to 6 bases, leaving 5 bases not matched to a gene. The germline V gene has CDR1 SGHRS and CDR2 YFSETQ. The DNA for the CDR3 is TGCGCCAGCAGCTTACAGGGGGCCGCCCCTGAAGCTTTCTTT. Translating gives CASSLQGAAPEAFF.

The chain is built from TRBV7-9 and TRBJ2-5; 7 bases match TRBD2. Germline CDR1 is SEHNR and CDR2 is FQNEAQ (reference sequence). CDR3 length equals 14 residues. Unmatched junction bases numbered 6, after V lost 4 bases and J lost 4 bases. The CDR3 DNA reads TGTGCCAGCAGCTCCCTGGGGGGGGGAGAGACCCAGTACTTC. This translates into CASSSLGGGETQYF. Filled out from reference TRBV7-9 and TRBJ2-5, the complete variable domain reads DTGVSQNPRHKITKRGQNVTFRCDPISEHNRLYWYRQTLGQGPEFLTYFQNEAQLEKSRLLSDRFSAERPKGSFSTLEIQRTEQGDSAMYLCASSSLGGGETQYFGPGTRLLVL.

This chain uses TRBV9 with TRBJ2-3, with 9 bases fitting TRBD2. The CDR3 contains 14 residues. Germline values: CDR1 SGDLS, CDR2 YYNGEE. Losses at the gene ends were 5 bases for V and 3 bases for J; bases not matched to a gene: 4. The CDR3 nucleotides read TGTGCCAGCAGGGGGCTAGCGGGGACAGATACGCAGTATTTT. Its translation is CASRGLAGTDTQYF. Filled out from reference TRBV9 and TRBJ2-3, the complete variable domain reads DSGVTQTPKHLITATGQRVTLRCSPRSGDLSVYWYQQSLDQGLQFLIQYYNGEERAKGNILERFSAQQFPDLHSELNLSSLELGDSALYFCASRGLAGTDTQYFGPGTRLTVL.

The rearrangement links TRBV4-1 to TRBJ2-6; a weak D match, TRBD1 (6 bases). The CDR3 totals 19 residues. The germline V gene encodes CDR1 MGHRA and CDR2 YSYEKL. Trimming removed 4 bases at V and 0 bases at J, with 19 bases between. The CDR3 is CASSRLPGHPLSGANVLTF. CDR3 sequence (DNA): TGCGCCAGCAGCCGCCTCCCGGGACATCCCCTCTCTGGGGCCAACGTCCTGACTTTC.

This clone was seen a handful of times. This chain joins TRBV6-6 and TRBJ1-1; D remains ambiguous. V shed 5 bases and J shed 1 base, with 11 bases lying between them. Germline V gene sequence: CDR1 MNHNY, CDR2 SVGAGI (reference sequence). The CDR3 runs 14 residues. The CDR3 DNA is TGTGCCAGCAGTCAATCTACAGCGAACACTGAAGCTTTCTTT. Amino acid sequence: CASSQSTANTEAFF.

The rearrangement uses TRBV7-8 and TRBJ2-7; D uncertain. V gave up 5 bases and J gave up 4 bases, with 9 bases separating them. The CDR3 spans 12 residues. The germline CDR1 and CDR2 sequences are SGHVS and FQNEAQ. The DNA for the CDR3 is TGTGCCAGCAGCAGTAGAGGATACGAGCAGTACTTC. It specifies CASSSRGYEQYF. The whole variable domain, filled in from reference TRBV7-8 and TRBJ2-7, reads GAGVSQSPRYKVAKRGQDVALRCDPISGHVSLFWYQQALGQGPEFLTYFQNEAQLDKSGLPSDRFFAERPEGSVSTLKIQRTQQEDSAVYLCASSSRGYEQYFGPGTRLTVT.

CDR3 sequence reads: CASSQNRGAQHGYTF. In DNA form, the CDR3 reads TGCGCCAGCAGCCAAAATCGGGGGGCCCAACATGGCTACACCTTC. The J gene is TRBJ1-2, the V gene TRBV4-1, with D possibly being TRBD1 (6 bases). V lost 2 bases and J 6 bases, leaving 16 bases between the germline ends. The CDR3 runs 15 residues. Germline CDR1 reads MGHRA; CDR2 reads YSYEKL.

The chain's CDR3 is CSVLKQGYEQYF. CDR3 sequence (DNA): TGCAGCGTTCTGAAACAGGGTTACGAGCAGTACTTC. This rearrangement joins TRBV29-1 to TRBJ2-7; TRBD1 might be the D (6 bases). V was pared by 5 bases and J by 4 bases, with 12 bases between. This CDR3 contains 12 residues. The V gene's germline CDR1 is SQVTM and CDR2 ANQGSEA.

As DNA, the CDR3 is TGTGCCAGCAGTTTTATGTCGTACGGGGACACCGGGGAGCTGTTTTTT. Translation: CASSFMSYGDTGELFF. The chain recombines TRBV28 with TRBJ2-2; D is perhaps TRBD2 (5 bases). This CDR3 comprises 16 residues. Germline V CDR1 and CDR2: MDHEN, SYDVKM. Trimming stripped 3 bases from V and 3 bases from J, with 14 bases between.

V gene TRBV28 combines with J gene TRBJ1-2, with D maybe TRBD1 (6 bases). CDR1 is MDHEN, CDR2 SYDVKM, per germline. CDR3 length: 15 amino acids. Between the trimmed V and J ends, which lost 5 bases and 4 bases, there was a span of 17 bases. The CDR3 coding sequence is TGTGCCAGCAGTGTTCTAGGGGGTGGCGGCTATGGCTACACCTTC. Translation gives CASSVLGGGGYGYTF.

The V call is TRBV28, the J call TRBJ2-7, with 10 bases aligning to TRBD1. The CDR3 length is 15 residues. Germline CDR1 and CDR2: MDHEN and SYDVKM. V trimming: 6 bases; J trimming: 3 bases; junction bases outside the gene matches: 8. As DNA, the CDR3 is TGTGCCAGCAGCCCGGGGGGGACAGGGGACTACGAGCAGTACTTC. Translation: CASSPGGTGDYEQYF.

This clone was counted a few times. The V call is TRBV30, the J call TRBJ1-2; TRBD1 aligns across 7 bases. The CDR3 extends over 13 amino acids. After removal of 1 base from V and 7 bases from J, the junction contained 6 bases not matched to a gene. Germline CDR1 and CDR2: GTSNPN and SVGIG (reference sequence). The CDR3 DNA follows: TGTGCCTGGAGTGAACAGGGGATAGGTGGCTACACCTTC. Its translation: CAWSEQGIGGYTF.

The chain employs TRBV14 and TRBJ2-7; maybe TRBD1 (6 bases). V was pared by 3 bases and J by 1 base, with 10 bases between. CDR3 length: 14 residues. The V gene's germline CDR1 is SGHDN and CDR2 FVKESK. The DNA of the CDR3 is TGTGCCAGCAGCCACCCAGGGGAGTCCTACGAGCAGTACTTC. It specifies CASSHPGESYEQYF.